The 17 T cell receptor beta chains reported below all come from one sample, sequenced in a study of T cells in Graves' hyperthyroidism and ophthalmopathy (dated by TCRdb to the late 2010s). Receptor libraries were prepared by multiplex PCR. Sequencing instrument: Illumina HiSeq 2000. The TCR beta CDR3 regions were amplified from RNA transcripts. The first round of RT-PCR for the TCR CDR3 was performed with the HTBI primer set and the Qiagen OneStep RT-PCR kit. In-frame beta chains were kept once TCRdb had trimmed the public reads at Q25 with fastp and called clones with MiXCR. Under each unique CDR3 protein, matching rows form one entry showing the most common genes and DNA. For this sample the table gives roughly 580,000 distinct CDR3 sequences, of which 40% to 55% were detected only once. The top ten constitute just under 8.5% of the sample. Material for sequencing was peripheral blood or thyroid tissue (not recorded which). These receptors were collected from a woman aged 18-29 years with Graves' hyperthyroidism. Donor details come from another sample of the same person, matched by shared clones.

Comments on this clonotype: A much larger clone sits a single nucleotide away, making a read error possible. This chain links TRBV11-1 with TRBJ2-7; tentative D call: TRBD1 (5 bases). V lost 1 base, J lost 2 bases, and 12 bases lay in between. There are 15 residues in the CDR3. CDR1 is SGHAT and CDR2 is FQDESV in the germline V gene (reference sequence). For the CDR3, the DNA is TGTGCCAGCAGCTTAGTGAAGGGGATCACCTACGAGCAGTACTTC. Amino acids: CASSLVKGITYEQYF.

The chain is built from TRBV15 and TRBJ2-2; the D is unclear. Germline CDR1 reads LNHNV; CDR2 reads YYDKDF (reference sequence). V shed 0 bases and J shed 5 bases, with 10 bases lying between them. This CDR3 has 15 amino acids. Here the CDR3 DNA reads TGTGCCACCAGCAGAGACACGGGTGAGACCGGGGAGCTGTTTTTT. This translates into CATSRDTGETGELFF.

The rearrangement uses TRBV20-1 and TRBJ2-5, with a weak D call TRBD2 (6 bases). Germline V gives CDR1 DFQATT, CDR2 SNEGSKA (reference sequence). This CDR3 spans 12 amino acids. The CDR3 region is CSARSGQETQYF. The CDR3 DNA is TGCAGCGCCCGTAGCGGACAAGAGACCCAGTACTTC.

This clonotype appeared many times. V is TRBV15 and J is TRBJ2-7; D is undetermined. CDR3 size: 15 residues. Germline V gene lookup returns CDR1 LNHNV and CDR2 YYDKDF (reference sequence). V was clipped by 0 bases and J by 0 bases, with 9 bases between them. CDR3 sequence reads: CATSRDRPSSYEQYF. Here the CDR3 DNA reads TGTGCCACCAGCAGAGATCGACCCAGCTCCTACGAGCAGTACTTC.

The chain has TRBV6-4 and TRBJ1-1; D is unclear. Germline assignment: CDR1 MRHNA and CDR2 SNTAGT. The CDR3 spans 17 residues. V lost 5 bases, J lost 0 bases, and 19 bases lay in between. CDR3 coding DNA: TGTGCCAGCAGTTACGGGCGAAGACGGACCTTGAACACTGAAGCTTTCTTT. This codes for CASSYGRRRTLNTEAFF.

About this clonotype: A single base separates this from a much larger clone, so it may be a read error. This chain joins TRBV29-1 and TRBJ2-7; 7 nucleotides match TRBD1. Per the germline V gene, CDR1 is SQVTM and CDR2 is ANQGSEA. The CDR3 runs 13 residues. Here the CDR3 reads CGVLRQGPHEQYF. Here the CDR3 DNA reads TGCGGCGTCCTTAGACAGGGTCCCCACGAGCAGTACTTC.

Comments on this clonotype: A junction end diverges from the germline sequence, so it may reflect a read error. The CDR3 sequence is CASSVRTGGTGELYF. The CDR3 nucleotides are TGTGCCAGCAGCGTCCGGACAGGGGGCACCGGGGAGCTGTACTTC. This rearrangement joins TRBV9 to TRBJ2-7, with 11 bases lining up with TRBD1. The CDR3 runs to 15 residues. CDR1 and CDR2 from the germline V gene are SGDLS and YYNGEE. Full variable domain (rest looked up from reference TRBV9 and TRBJ2-7): DSGVTQTPKHLITATGQRVTLRCSPRSGDLSVYWYQQSLDQGLQFLIQYYNGEERAKGNILERFSAQQFPDLHSELNLSSLELGDSALYFCASSVRTGGTGELYFGPGTRLTVT.

This clonotype was detected ten times or more. V and J are TRBV7-2 and TRBJ2-7, with D perhaps matching TRBD1 or TRBD2 (5 bases each). Looked up from germline, CDR1 is SGHTA and CDR2 is FQGNSA. Deletions cut 5 bases from V and 1 base from J, with 15 bases between. This CDR3 comprises 15 residues. Written as DNA, the CDR3 is TGTGCCAGCAGCGCTCGGGGCGGGCCATCCTACGAGCAGTACTTC. Its translation: CASSARGGPSYEQYF.

Turning to this clonotype: Being one base from a much bigger clone, this may be a read error. The conserved closing phenylalanine or tryptophan is absent in this CDR3, likely reflecting a read error. The chain is built from TRBV2 and TRBJ1-2; D is perhaps TRBD1 (6 bases). The CDR3 runs 14 residues. The germline V gene encodes CDR1 SNHLY and CDR2 FYNNEI. Between the trimmed V and J ends, which lost 8 bases and 3 bases, there was a span of 16 bases. The CDR3 DNA reads as TGTGCCAGCGGATACCGGGACACATACTATGGCTACACCCTC. It yields the protein CASGYRDTYYGYTL.

This sequence joins TRBV6-1 and TRBJ1-5; 12 bases are shared with TRBD1. V lost 6 bases to trimming and J lost 0 bases; unmatched junction nucleotides: 9. Germline V gives CDR1 MNHNS, CDR2 SASEGT. There are 18 residues in the CDR3. CDR3 amino acids: CASSLGTGGAYSNQPQHF. CDR3 nucleotide sequence: TGTGCCAGCAGCCTCGGGACAGGGGGCGCATATAGCAATCAGCCCCAGCATTTT.

This clonotype came up many times. The gene calls are TRBV7-8 and TRBJ1-2, with 7 bases identical to TRBD1. Trimming removed 0 bases from V and 3 bases from J; junction bases left unmatched: 1. CDR1 and CDR2 (germline): SGHVS, FQNEAQ. The CDR3 covers 14 residues. The CDR3 DNA is TGTGCCAGCAGCTTAGCGGGGACAGACTATGGCTACACCTTC. Its translation: CASSLAGTDYGYTF.

The V call is TRBV9, the J call TRBJ1-1; D remains ambiguous. With 3 bases removed from V and 2 bases from J, the gap between germline ends came to 11 bases. In germline, CDR1 is SGDLS, CDR2 YYNGEE. This CDR3 region has 14 residues. The CDR3 nucleotides read TGTGCCAGCAGCGCGAGCTCGGCTAACACTGAAGCTTTCTTT. Translated, it gives CASSASSANTEAFF.

This chain uses TRBV2 with TRBJ1-5; D call uncertain. The CDR3 consists of 15 residues. CDR1 is SNHLY and CDR2 is FYNNEI in the germline V gene. Deletions cut 5 bases from V and 6 bases from J, with 17 bases between. The CDR3 DNA reads as TGTGCCAGCAGTTACCTGGACCCGGCCCGTCAGCCCCAGCATTTT. Its translation is CASSYLDPARQPQHF.

Here the CDR3 reads CASSPGTPLHF. The CDR3 nucleotides are TGTGCCAGCAGTCCCGGGACACCCCTCCACTTT. The V and J genes are TRBV7-2 and TRBJ1-6; D is undetermined. The V and J ends lost 6 bases and 11 bases respectively, with 8 bases between them. This CDR3 is built from 11 residues. Germline loops: CDR1 SGHTA, CDR2 FQGNSA.

In this sample, this clonotype turned up a few times. This rearrangement joins TRBV7-2 to TRBJ2-5; TRBD1 matches at 12 bases. The CDR3 spans 15 residues. CDR1 and CDR2 (germline): SGHTA, FQGNSA. Germline trimming cut 5 bases from V and 4 bases from J; bases unmatched to any gene: 5. The CDR3 coding sequence is TGTGCCAGCAGCCCGGGACAGGGGGCACGAGAGACCCAGTACTTC. It specifies CASSPGQGARETQYF.

This clonotype appeared a few times. The V and J genes are TRBV29-1 and TRBJ1-2; D is possibly TRBD1 (6 bases). V dropped 7 bases and J dropped 7 bases, with 19 bases sitting between them. The CDR3 length is 13 residues. In germline, CDR1 is SQVTM, CDR2 ANQGSEA. The CDR3 is CSAHAGGARGYTF. CDR3 sequence (DNA): TGCAGCGCCCACGCCGGGGGGGCGCGTGGCTACACCTTC.

This clonotype was counted once. V is TRBV10-3 and J is TRBJ1-6; a possible D gene is TRBD1 (6 bases). Trimming cost V 5 bases and J 7 bases, with 12 bases left between them. The CDR3 has 14 residues. Germline V gives CDR1 ENHRY, CDR2 SYGVKD. In nucleotides, the CDR3 is TGTGCCATCAGTACAGGGAGTGGCAATTCACCCCTCCACTTT. This encodes CAISTGSGNSPLHF.